Listed below are T cell receptor beta chains from one sample, sequenced in a study of OX40 agonist ivuxolimab in advanced cancers. Sequenced by immunoSEQ multiplex PCR; TCRdb stores in-frame clones only, minus some. The sample shows 25,000 to 35,000 clones, roughly 83% of them seen only once. Sequenced material: CD4+ or CD8+ T cells sorted from blood, taken in a trial of the OX40 agonist ivuxolimab. The receptor source for this set is an adult with an advanced solid tumor such as melanoma, head and neck, liver or kidney cancer. The conserved cysteine and the conserved F or W are not part of the CDR3 here. The order of the fields is J gene, V gene, CDR3 protein.

>TRBJ2-1|TRBV9
ASSVVAGAYNEQF
>TRBJ1-1|TRBV5-1
ASSLGQSNTEAF
>TRBJ2-7|TRBV6-1
ASSDYRIEEQY
>TRBJ2-7|TRBV11-2
ASSLGTGAYEQY
>TRBJ2-7|TRBV30
AWSAGTGNEQY
>TRBJ1-2|TRBV6-6
ASSQTGGRNGYT
>TRBJ2-3|TRBV18
ASSRTPPGDPQDTQY
>TRBJ2-7|TRBV2
ASTGQGNEQY
>TRBJ2-1|TRBV2
ASSEGLAAYNEQF
>TRBJ1-2|TRBV15
ATSVHGANYGYT
>TRBJ1-5|TRBV13
ASSEGNQPQH
>TRBJ2-1|TRBV27
ASSFRGPTGINEQF
>TRBJ2-3|TRBV29-1
SVGGAGLSTDTQY
>TRBJ2-1|TRBV4-2
ASSQDRDSPHEQF
>TRBJ2-5|TRBV28
ASLSVSDLETQY
>TRBJ2-3|TRBV6-6
ASSYGAGGADTQY
>TRBJ2-7|TRBV19
ASSMGLGPYEQY
>TRBJ1-4|TRBV2
ASSEVAQPNEKLF
>TRBJ1-2|TRBV30
AWSAAIGGYT
>TRBJ1-5|TRBV25-1
ASSGEGELAPQH
>TRBJ1-1|TRBV10-2
ASTGPAATEAF
>TRBJ1-5|TRBV21-1
ASSRQWAQH
>TRBJ2-3|TRBV4-1
ASSQEDSGGTDTQY
>TRBJ2-7|TRBV4-1
ASSLSTSYEQY
>TRBJ2-7|TRBV27
ASSLSARRHEQY
>TRBJ2-4|TRBV29-1
SVSREQGANIQY
>TRBJ2-5|TRBV19
ASSNGQETQY
>TRBJ2-1|TRBV20-1
SARSYNEQF
>TRBJ2-1|TRBV9
ASSISGATYNEQF
>TRBJ2-7|TRBV4-1
ASSQETPYDEQY
>TRBJ1-3|TRBV11-2
ASSPQRNTIY
>TRBJ2-1|TRBV13
ASSSYKEGLASDEQF
>TRBJ2-6|TRBV11-2
ASSLSTAQSRGANVLT
>TRBJ1-2|TRBV7-2
ASSSTGGYGYT
>TRBJ2-7|TRBV2
ASRAGNHEQY
>TRBJ2-7|TRBV25-1
ASSERGRYEQY
>TRBJ2-7|TRBV5-4
ASSDTFREQY
>TRBJ2-1|TRBV4-1
ASSQVRGNEQF
>TRBJ2-7|TRBV5-6
ASSLVGTSYEQY
>TRBJ2-7|TRBV30
AWRRGTGGREQY
>TRBJ1-1|TRBV29-1
SVALGQGGFDTEAF
>TRBJ2-1|TRBV2
ASSDSSGVGNEQF
>.|TRBV19
ASSQPGLAGHEQY
>TRBJ2-1|TRBV6-1
ASSEWSSGVNEQF
>TRBJ1-1|TRBV30
AWSLGLRGTEAF
>TRBJ2-7|TRBV2
ASSEPWDRGGSYEQY
>TRBJ2-3|TRBV30
AWSPLAGVGDTQY
>TRBJ2-1|TRBV5-1
ASSLDRGGGNEQF
>TRBJ1-2|TRBV7-9
ASSLAETGDNYGYT
>TRBJ2-7|TRBV7-8
ASSFWTSGYEQY
>TRBJ2-1|TRBV7-8
ASSFEPSGSNEQF
>TRBJ1-1|TRBV28
ASSLGQVNTEAF